Listed here are 7 T cell receptor beta chains from one sample, sequenced in a study of naive and memory T cell subsets listed by TCRdb under 2017. The method was UMI-ligation and nested PCR. The sample was run on an Illumina MiSeq. The beta constant-region primer consisted of an equimolar mixture of two oligonucleotides that together covered TRBC1 and TRBC2. Four rounds of PCR were used to amplify ligated cDNA, with nested alpha and beta constant-region primers being used together with the SP2 primer. TCRdb handled the public reads itself, with Q25 trimming in fastp and clone calling in MiXCR, and kept productive beta chains. A single entry per CDR3 protein holds the most common genes and DNA from its merged rows. This sample has about 22,000 distinct CDR3 sequences in its table, and about 10% of those were observed once. Clones ranked in the top ten supply 20% to 25% of the sample. The sequencing sample was made of central memory CD8+ T cells from blood. Interpreted using the paper, the cell subset or site label stands for: central memory, CD45RA- CD27+. All receptors derive from a human donor in good health.

The chain joins TRBV28 to TRBJ2-7, with a weak D call TRBD2 (5 bases). This CDR3 region has 13 residues. CDR1 is MDHEN and CDR2 is SYDVKM in the germline V gene. V was pared by 5 bases and J by 7 bases, with 15 bases between. CDR3 coding DNA: TGTGCCAGCAGTACTTCATGGCCGGGGGAGCAGTACTTC. As protein: CASSTSWPGEQYF. Together with reference TRBV28 and TRBJ2-7, the CDR3 gives the full variable domain: DVKVTQSSRYLVKRTGEKVFLECVQDMDHENMFWYRQDPGLGLRLIYFSYDVKMKEKGDIPEGYSVSREKKERFSLILESASTNQTSMYLCASSTSWPGEQYFGPGTRLTVT.

The chain combines TRBV4-1 with TRBJ2-1, with TRBD2 matching over 16 bases. The CDR3 contains 17 residues. Germline CDR1 reads MGHRA; CDR2 reads YSYEKL. V was clipped by 4 bases and J by 5 bases; unmatched bases: 5. The CDR3: CASSPGTSGRVDNEQFF. The CDR3 coding sequence is TGCGCCAGCAGCCCCGGGACTAGCGGGAGGGTCGACAATGAGCAGTTCTTC.

This clonotype has just a few counts. The chain links TRBV27 to TRBJ2-3; no definite D call. This CDR3 has 13 amino acids. Germline V gene sequence: CDR1 MNHEY, CDR2 SMNVEV (reference sequence). V was clipped by 10 bases and J by 0 bases, with 11 bases between them. The CDR3 region is CATKTTSTDTQYF. The CDR3 DNA reads TGTGCCACCAAAACCACTAGCACAGATACGCAGTATTTT.

The chain employs TRBV28 and TRBJ1-5, with 8 positions matching TRBD1. CDR3 size: 15 residues. CDR1 and CDR2 from the germline V gene are MDHEN and SYDVKM. V lost 5 bases and J lost 1; bases outside the gene matches: 4. In DNA form, the CDR3 reads TGTGCCAGCAGTCACACAGGGGGAAGCAATCAGCCCCAGCATTTT. Its protein product is CASSHTGGSNQPQHF.

The V gene is TRBV12-3 or TRBV12-4, the J gene TRBJ1-6; no reliable D call. V was pared by 3 bases and J by 6 bases, with 6 bases between. The CDR3 consists of 13 residues. For the CDR3, the DNA is TGTGCCAGCAGTTTTATTCGTAATTCACCCCTCCACTTT. Its protein product is CASSFIRNSPLHF.

In its sample, this clonotype was seen many times. The rearrangement links TRBV20-1 to TRBJ2-7; D could derive from TRBD1 or TRBD2 (5 bases each). Germline lookup yields CDR1 DFQATT and CDR2 SNEGSKA (reference sequence). The CDR3 runs 13 residues. The CDR3 nucleotides are TGCCGCGTGGGACGGCAGCTTTCCTACGAGCAGTACTTC. Amino acid sequence: CRVGRQLSYEQYF.

This clonotype was seen at least ten times. The chain recombines TRBV29-1 with TRBJ2-3; a possible D gene is TRBD1 (5 bases). Germline lookup yields CDR1 SQVTM and CDR2 ANQGSEA. Between the trimmed V and J ends, which lost 6 bases and 2 bases, there was a span of 9 bases. This CDR3 has 12 residues. In DNA, the CDR3 is TGCAGCGTGTCGACAGTCACAGATACGCAGTATTTT. This gives the protein CSVSTVTDTQYF.